Below, 18 T cell receptor beta chains from the same sample are listed, as sequenced in a study of T-cell reconstitution after alpha-beta-depleted transplantation in children. The TCRbeta library incorporated unique molecular identifiers. TCRdb passed the PCR reads through MiXCR, listing each CDR3 protein once. Among over 400,000 distinct CDR3 sequences, approximately 41% were seen once, and the ten largest hold roughly a quarter. The sequences come from PBMCs, collected before TCRalphabeta/CD19-depleted stem cell transplant. The receptors derive from a girl aged 2 to 9 with aplastic anemia, due to receive a stem cell transplant.

The chain is built from TRBV20-1 and TRBJ2-7; D is unclear. This CDR3 is 15 amino acids long. Trimming cost V 0 bases and J 0 bases, with 12 bases left between them. Germline V gene data show CDR1 as DFQATT and CDR2 as SNEGSKA (reference sequence). DNA of the CDR3: TGCAGTGCTAGAGATACGTCGCGGAGCTCCTACGAGCAGTACTTC. This codes for CSARDTSRSSYEQYF.

The V gene is TRBV20-1, the J gene TRBJ2-5; 14 bases are shared with TRBD2. The junction had 5 bases not matched to a gene; V was cut back by 3 bases and J by 5 bases. Germline V gene sequence: CDR1 DFQATT, CDR2 SNEGSKA (reference sequence). The CDR3 sequence is 15 residues long. The CDR3 is CSARGLAGVEETQYF. The CDR3 DNA sequence: TGCAGTGCTAGGGGACTAGCGGGGGTTGAGGAGACCCAGTACTTC.

This clonotype was detected only a few times. The V gene is TRBV12-3 or TRBV12-4, the J gene TRBJ2-7; perhaps TRBD2 as D (6 bases). V lost 4 bases and J lost 3, with 13 bases in between. The CDR3 has 14 residues. DNA of the CDR3: TGTGCCAGCAGTTCTATTTGGGGGGACTACGAGCAGTACTTC. Translated, it gives CASSSIWGDYEQYF.

The rearrangement joins TRBV7-2 to TRBJ2-7; D is unclear. Germline V gene lookup returns CDR1 SGHTA and CDR2 FQGNSA. Trimming took 6 bases from V and 2 from J, leaving 8 bases between them. The CDR3 runs to 12 residues. CDR3 in DNA: TGTGCCAGCAGGCAACGGACCTACGAGCAGTACTTC. It is translated as CASRQRTYEQYF.

The genes are TRBV25-1 and TRBJ2-5; D remains unclear. Deletions cut 0 bases from V and 5 bases from J, with 10 bases between. Germline CDR1 is MGHDK and CDR2 is SYGVNS. The CDR3 length is 14 residues. In DNA form, the CDR3 reads TGTGCCAGCAGTGAATATACGCTAGGGGAGACCCAGTACTTC. Translating gives CASSEYTLGETQYF.

This clonotype was picked up a small number of times. The rearrangement links TRBV12-3 or TRBV12-4 to TRBJ2-3; 9 bases map to TRBD2. The CDR3 is made up of 16 amino acids. Trimming cost V 4 bases and J 1 base; bases outside gene matches: 6. CDR3 region: CASSSLAGVGTDTQYF. In DNA, the CDR3 is TGTGCCAGCAGTTCCTTAGCGGGAGTGGGCACAGATACGCAGTATTTT.

The chain carries TRBV5-1 and TRBJ2-2, with D perhaps matching TRBD2 (6 bases). Between the trimmed V and J ends, which lost 4 bases and 0 bases, there was a span of 10 bases. The germline CDR1 and CDR2 sequences are SGHRS and YFSETQ. The CDR3 consists of 15 residues. The CDR3 loop reads CASSKGGTNTGELFF. In nucleotides, the CDR3 is TGCGCCAGCAGCAAAGGCGGGACGAACACCGGGGAGCTGTTTTTT.

CDR3 sequence: CASSVGQDFTEAFF. The DNA for the CDR3 is TGTGCCAGCAGCGTGGGACAGGATTTCACTGAAGCTTTCTTT. V is TRBV9 and J is TRBJ1-1; 8 bases are shared with TRBD1. CDR1 and CDR2 (germline): SGDLS, YYNGEE. This CDR3 region has 14 residues. After removal of 2 bases from V and 4 bases from J, the junction contained 4 bases not matched to a gene.

This rearrangement joins TRBV20-1 to TRBJ2-1, with D perhaps matching TRBD2 (7 bases). With 0 bases removed from V and 12 bases from J, the gap between germline ends came to 27 bases. The germline gives CDR1 DFQATT, CDR2 SNEGSKA (reference sequence). This CDR3 is built from 17 residues. CDR3 in amino acids: CSARDTIQGGVKYRQFF. The CDR3 DNA reads TGCAGTGCTAGAGACACGATACAGGGAGGGGTAAAGTACCGGCAGTTCTTC.

This clonotype was recorded many times. V usage is TRBV7-9 and J usage is TRBJ2-2, with D possibly being TRBD2 (6 bases). The CDR3 consists of 15 residues. Germline-derived CDR1 and CDR2 are SEHNR and FQNEAQ (reference sequence). Deletions cut 1 base from V and 3 bases from J, with 9 bases between. CDR3 nucleotide sequence: TGTGCCAGCAGCTTAGAGACTAGTTACACCGGGGAGCTGTTTTTT. Encoded protein: CASSLETSYTGELFF.

This clonotype was observed many times. The chain is built from TRBV27 and TRBJ2-7, with 10 bases that match TRBD2. With V trimmed by 6 bases and J by 0 bases, 5 bases remained unmatched. Germline CDR1 reads MNHEY; CDR2 reads SMNVEV (reference sequence). The CDR3 spans 15 residues. The CDR3 sequence is CASRKGLASSYEQYF. In DNA form, the CDR3 reads TGTGCCAGCAGGAAGGGACTAGCGAGCTCCTACGAGCAGTACTTC.

The sample holds many counts of this clonotype. For the CDR3, the DNA is TGTGCCAGCAGCTTAGACTCAGGGACTAGCTTCTACGAGCAGTACTTC. This translates into CASSLDSGTSFYEQYF. V is TRBV7-2 and J is TRBJ2-7; the match to TRBD2 covers 9 bases. The V and J ends lost 1 base and 3 bases, in that order; junction bases with no gene match: 7. The CDR3 extends over 16 amino acids. Germline CDR1 is SGHTA and CDR2 is FQGNSA.

This clonotype has only a few counts. The chain carries TRBV5-5 and TRBJ2-7, with D tentatively TRBD2 (6 bases). Trimming removed 4 bases at V and 5 bases at J, with 7 bases between. The length of the CDR3 is 11 residues. The V gene's germline CDR1 is SGHKS and CDR2 YYEKEE (reference sequence). The CDR3 coding sequence is TGTGCCAGCAGCCGGACTAACGAGCAGTACTTC. This codes for CASSRTNEQYF.

The chain employs TRBV28 and TRBJ1-3, with 8 bases that match TRBD1. Germline V gives CDR1 MDHEN, CDR2 SYDVKM. V lost 5 bases and J lost 3; bases outside the gene matches: 9. The CDR3 runs 16 residues. For the CDR3, the DNA is TGTGCCAGCAGTCCATATCAGGGGGCCATTGGAAACACCATATATTTT. Translated, it gives CASSPYQGAIGNTIYF.

This sequence joins TRBV28 and TRBJ2-7, with D perhaps being TRBD1 or TRBD2 (7 bases each). Trimming shortened V by 0 bases and J by 3 bases, and 12 bases separated the two germline ends. In germline, CDR1 is MDHEN, CDR2 SYDVKM. CDR3 length equals 15 residues. CDR3 bases: TGTGCCAGCAGTTTATGGACAGGGAGGGGCTACGAGCAGTACTTC. Amino acid sequence: CASSLWTGRGYEQYF.

This clonotype was detected only a few times. This chain uses TRBV20-1 with TRBJ2-1; D might be TRBD2 (6 bases). There are 12 residues in the CDR3. Germline V lookup: CDR1 DFQATT, CDR2 SNEGSKA (reference sequence). V was clipped by 5 bases and J by 3 bases, with 8 bases between them. This CDR3 reads CSAGDFYNEQFF. The CDR3, as DNA: TGCAGTGCTGGGGACTTCTACAATGAGCAGTTCTTC.

This clonotype showed up just a few times. At one of its ends the junction is not consistent with the germline gene, which may arise from a read error. The chain recombines TRBV20-1 with TRBJ2-7, with 14 bases that match TRBD2. Germline CDR1 is DFQATT and CDR2 is SNEGSKA (reference sequence). CDR3 length: 17 amino acids. Here the CDR3 DNA reads TGCTGTGCTACTACCAGGGGGACTAGCGGGAGCCAGTACGAGCAGTACTTC. Its translation: CCATTRGTSGSQYEQYF.

The count of this clonotype is one. The J gene is TRBJ2-7, the V gene TRBV7-2; D is perhaps TRBD2 (5 bases). Germline V gene sequence: CDR1 SGHTA, CDR2 FQGNSA. The CDR3 covers 17 residues. Trimming shortened V by 0 bases and J by 5 bases, and 20 bases separated the two germline ends. The CDR3 protein is CASSLAPPGAGGHEQYF. In DNA, the CDR3 is TGTGCCAGCAGCTTAGCCCCCCCTGGCGCAGGAGGCCACGAGCAGTACTTC.